This T cell receptor beta chain was profiled in a study of T cell changes during pregnancy in multiple sclerosis. The assay was immunoSEQ multiplex PCR, and TCRdb's table has in-frame clones only and misses some. This repertoire shows under 70,000 clones, roughly 91% found once; its top ten account for 5.5% to 8%. The V end was cut by 1 base, the J end by 1 base, with 8 bases between. The CDR3 has 14 amino acids. Germline V gives CDR1 SGHAT, CDR2 FQNNGV. This sample comprised peripheral blood, obtained in the third trimester of pregnancy. The gene calls are TRBV11-2 and TRBJ2-7, with unresolved D. The sequence was obtained from a female donor in good health, enrolled as a control in a pregnancy study. The CDR3 reads CASSLVGRSYEQYF. In nucleotides, the CDR3 is TGTGCCAGCAGCTTAGTTGGCCGATCCTACGAGCAGTACTTC.